A single sample is the source of the 15 T cell receptor beta chains below, sequenced in a study of tumor T cells in aggressive B-cell lymphoma. TCRdb's table, derived via immunoSEQ multiplex PCR, lists solely in-frame clones and lacks some. The sample carries 9,000 to 13,000 clones, 75% to 90% recorded once. The sequencing sample was made of tumor tissue. These receptors originate from an adult with diffuse large B cell lymphoma.

The chain links TRBV19 to TRBJ1-1; tentative D call: TRBD1 (5 bases). Trimming shortened V by 3 bases and J by 11 bases, and 25 bases separated the two germline ends. The CDR3 is 16 residues long. Germline V gene lookup returns CDR1 LNHDA and CDR2 SQIVND (reference sequence). The CDR3 DNA sequence: TGTGCCAGTAGTATCGTCTACGTGGACACCTTGCAAACGGCTTTCTTT. Amino acids: CASSIVYVDTLQTAFF.

This rearrangement joins TRBV12-5 to TRBJ2-1; TRBD2 matches at 10 bases. CDR1 is LGHNT, CDR2 FRNRAP, per germline. This CDR3 has 16 residues. V lost 6 bases and J lost 4; bases outside the gene matches: 9. The CDR3 nucleotides read TGTGCTAGTGGACCGGAGGGACTAGCGAGATACAATGAGCAGTTCTTC. Residues: CASGPEGLARYNEQFF.

The chain is built from TRBV28 and TRBJ2-2, with 7 bases aligning to TRBD1. The V and J ends lost 10 bases and 1 base, in that order; junction bases with no gene match: 9. This CDR3 is 15 amino acids long. Germline CDR1 reads MDHEN; CDR2 reads SYDVKM. CDR3 sequence: CATSGNRGNTGELFF. CDR3 sequence (DNA): TGTGCCACGTCGGGGAACAGGGGGAACACCGGGGAGCTGTTTTTT.

The chain links TRBV6-6 to TRBJ2-3; the match to TRBD1 covers 9 bases. V shed 6 bases and J 4 bases; nucleotides not matched to a gene: 8. This CDR3 has 15 amino acids. The V gene's germline CDR1 is MNHNY and CDR2 SVGAGI (reference sequence). CDR3 in amino acids: CASSTPDRGADTQYF. In nucleotides, the CDR3 is TGTGCCAGCAGCACCCCCGACAGGGGGGCAGATACGCAGTATTTT.

The V call is TRBV30, the J call TRBJ2-5; 7 bases agree with TRBD1. Near its end, the DNA agrees better with TRBJ2-7, so the J call may be wrong. CDR1 and CDR2 from the germline V gene are GTSNPN and SVGIG (reference sequence). The CDR3 spans 13 residues. The CDR3 sequence is CAWSVGTAYEQYF. The CDR3 DNA reads TGTGCCTGGAGTGTCGGGACAGCCTACGAGCAGTACTTC.

V gene TRBV7-6 combines with J gene TRBJ1-3, with 9 bases identical to TRBD1. The germline CDR1 and CDR2 sequences are SGHVS and FNYEAQ. J gave up 4 bases and V 4 bases, and 8 bases lay outside the gene matches. This CDR3 contains 16 residues. The CDR3 region has the DNA TGTGCCAGCAGCTCCTCACAGGGGGCGCGAGGAAACACCATATATTTT. It yields the protein CASSSSQGARGNTIYF.

The V call is TRBV11-2, the J call TRBJ2-5; 10 nucleotides align to TRBD2. V dropped 6 bases and J dropped 2; count of bases not matched to a gene: 3. There are 14 residues in the CDR3. Germline V CDR1 and CDR2: SGHAT, FQNNGV. DNA for the CDR3: TGTGCCAGCAGGAAGACTAGCGGGCAAGAGACCCAGTACTTC. It codes for CASRKTSGQETQYF.

This chain uses TRBV4-3 with TRBJ1-1; D is possibly TRBD1 (6 bases). Germline-derived CDR1 and CDR2 are LGHNA and YSLEER. This CDR3 has 15 amino acids. Trimming removed 0 bases from V and 1 base from J, with 9 bases in between. The CDR3 DNA reads TGCGCCAGCAGCCAAGAGGACAGAAAGAACACTGAAGCTTTCTTT. It codes for CASSQEDRKNTEAFF.

This clone appeared once. This sample includes further DNA sequences coding for the same CDR3. J is TRBJ1-1 and V is TRBV27; possible D gene TRBD1, 6 bases. This CDR3 comprises 15 residues. V lost 6 bases, J lost 3 bases, and 17 bases lay in between. Germline CDR1 MNHEY, CDR2 SMNVEV (reference sequence). The CDR3 DNA is TGTGCCAGCAGCCTACAGGGTTTCCTGGACACTGAAGCTTTCTTT. Protein sequence: CASSLQGFLDTEAFF.

This clone was seen once. This chain joins TRBV19 and TRBJ1-1; no clear D gene. The CDR3 is 15 residues long. V lost 3 bases and J 4 bases, leaving 15 bases between the germline ends. Germline CDR1 reads LNHDA; CDR2 reads SQIVND (reference sequence). The CDR3 sequence is CASSIGFTRSTEAFF. DNA for the CDR3: TGTGCCAGTAGTATCGGATTCACGCGGTCCACTGAAGCTTTCTTT.

This rearrangement joins TRBV27 to TRBJ2-7; TRBD1 aligns across 9 bases. V was clipped by 7 bases and J by 5 bases; unmatched bases: 9. Germline loops: CDR1 MNHEY, CDR2 SMNVEV (reference sequence). CDR3 length: 14 amino acids. CDR3 sequence (DNA): TGTGCCAGCAAACCCCGGGACAGGGCCAACGAGCAGTACTTC. It is translated as CASKPRDRANEQYF.

The chain combines TRBV5-1 with TRBJ1-3, with no clear D. Trimming left V 0 bases short and J 4 bases short, with 11 bases between. Germline CDR1 is SGHRS and CDR2 is YFSETQ. The CDR3 contains 15 residues. This CDR3 is CASSLGGSPGNTIYF. For the CDR3, the DNA is TGCGCCAGCAGCTTGGGTGGCAGTCCCGGAAACACCATATATTTT.

Points on this clone: This CDR3 is also generated by other DNA sequences in the sample. The genes are TRBV11-2 and TRBJ1-5, with TRBD1 as a possible D gene (5 bases). This CDR3 has 15 residues. The germline CDR1 and CDR2 sequences are SGHAT and FQNNGV. Trimming took off 1 base at V and 0 bases at J, with 7 bases between the two ends. CDR3 DNA sequence: TGTGCCAGCAGCTTAGGACAGTATAGCAATCAGCCCCAGCATTTT. It codes for CASSLGQYSNQPQHF.

Here the CDR3 DNA reads TGTGCCAGCAGTGAGGTGGAGGCCGTAATCTATGGCTACACCTTC. Its protein product is CASSEVEAVIYGYTF. This chain uses TRBV6-1 with TRBJ1-2, with D unclear. The V gene lost 3 bases and the J gene lost 4 bases, with 15 bases spanning the gap. From germline, CDR1 is MNHNS and CDR2 SASEGT. The CDR3 is made up of 15 amino acids.

The J gene is TRBJ2-5, the V gene TRBV7-9; 7 bases are a match to TRBD2. This CDR3 is built from 15 residues. The ends lost 5 bases at V and 5 bases at J; junction bases unmatched: 11. Germline V gene data show CDR1 as SEHNR and CDR2 as FQNEAQ (reference sequence). CDR3 DNA sequence: TGTGCCAGCAGCCCCCGGACTAGACGGAGTGAGACCCAGTACTTC. Translation gives CASSPRTRRSETQYF.